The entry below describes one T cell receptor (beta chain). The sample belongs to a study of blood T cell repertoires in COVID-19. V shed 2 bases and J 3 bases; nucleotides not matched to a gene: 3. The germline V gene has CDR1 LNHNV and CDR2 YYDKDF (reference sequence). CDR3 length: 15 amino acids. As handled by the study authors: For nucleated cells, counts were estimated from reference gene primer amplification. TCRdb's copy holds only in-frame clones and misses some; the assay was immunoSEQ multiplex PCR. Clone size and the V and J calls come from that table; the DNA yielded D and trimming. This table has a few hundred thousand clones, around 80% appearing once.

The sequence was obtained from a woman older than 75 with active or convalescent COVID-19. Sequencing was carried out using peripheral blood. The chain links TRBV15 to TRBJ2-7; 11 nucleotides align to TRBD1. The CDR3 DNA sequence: TGTGCCACCAGCAGATCCGGGACAGGGGGCTACGAGCAGTACTTC. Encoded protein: CATSRSGTGGYEQYF.